This TCR beta chain stems from a study of PD-L1 blockade in urothelial cancer (dated by TCRdb to the late 2010s). Regarding the complete study: Therapy was started in the mid-2010s for all patients, and atezolizumab 1,200 mg was administered intravenously every 3 weeks. Whole exome sequencing and RNA sequencing of pretreatment tumors were performed alongside TCR sequencing in the same patients. Patients had an ECOG performance status of 0 or 1 and had received between 0 and 3 prior chemotherapy regimens. Blood samples were analyzed at two time points: 3 weeks after treatment start (second dose) and 6 weeks after treatment start. Eight to ten patients achieved durable clinical benefit and some 21 did not. The study was an exploratory multi-omic analysis of somatic, immune and clinical correlates of response to PD-L1 blockade with atezolizumab in urothelial cancer. Blood samples yielded a median of approximately 150,000 T cells and roughly 83,000 unique TCRs, with median clonality roughly 0.085. Twenty-five of 29 patients were males with bladder-origin urothelial cancer, and about 60% of the roughly 30 reported a prior smoking history. Pretreatment blood TCR-seq was available for about 27 patients, at least one posttreatment blood collection was obtained for 25 or so patients, and tumor TCR-seq was available for 25 or so patients. Durable clinical benefit was defined as progression-free survival longer than 6 months, and TCR features were also tested against progression-free and overall survival. Pretreatment tumor samples and matched peripheral blood, collected serially before and after atezolizumab treatment, underwent TCR sequencing. General findings and caveats noted by the study authors: Improved progression-free and overall survival was associated with having pretreatment peripheral blood TCR clonality below the median. Because the sample size was small (n ≈ 29) and many exploratory analyses were performed, the results are intended to be hypothesis-generating. Greater expansion of tumor-associated TCR clones in peripheral blood 3 weeks after the start of treatment was observed in patients with durable benefit (n of about 20, p = 0.022).

The CDR3 measures 14 amino acids from cysteine to phenylalanine. The kept DNA is CDR3 alone, 42 bases in frame from the first base. In the germline V gene (reference sequence), CDR1 corresponds to SEHNR and CDR2 to FQNEAQ. Unmatched junction bases come to 4, with V trimmed by 5 bases and J by 7 bases. Per the publication, the time point label means: pretreatment peripheral blood. The cohort included 29 patients with locally advanced or metastatic urothelial carcinoma who were treated at Memorial Sloan Kettering on a trial protocol. Peripheral blood mononuclear cells were collected from each patient pretreatment and during treatment, giving between 1 and 8 total time points per patient. The Qiagen DNeasy Blood extraction kit was used to purify genomic DNA from total PBMCs and tumor samples. PBMCs were collected pretreatment and during treatment, and were isolated and stored as previously described.

Synthetic TCR analog templates were spiked into each PCR so that absolute template abundance could be estimated from read counts. TCRbeta CDR3 regions were amplified from genomic DNA with bias-controlled V and J gene primers using the immunoSEQ assay. Sequencing of rearranged TCRbeta segments was performed at approximately 20X coverage. Under the source paper's analysis protocol: Sequencing errors were corrected by clustering, and CDR3s were annotated against IMGT so that V, D and J genes could be assigned. Out-of-frame and stop-codon sequences were excluded, and only productive TCRbeta rearrangements were used in downstream analyses. Clonality was calculated as one minus the Shannon entropy normalized by the log of the number of unique productive sequences. Fisher's exact test with Benjamini-Hochberg correction, using a cutoff of adjusted p below 0.01, was how clones that differed between time points or between blood and tumor were identified. Not all clones reach the TCRdb copy of this immuneACCESS table, which keeps in-frame sequences only. Checked studies attribute under half of the gap to unresolved V genes and leave the rest unexplained. The V and J calls and clone size come from that table; D and trimming were worked out from the DNA. Here the sample has 85,000 to 100,000 clones; around 87% occur a single time. Roughly 2% of the sample rests with the top ten.

Concerning this clone itself: The clone's antigen remains unknown. Base qualities were left out, and no much larger clone turns up one base away.

The source is a man in his 60s with urothelial cancer. Here the chain combines TRBV7-9 and TRBJ2-1; 11 bases in the junction line up with TRBD1. The sequenced sample was PBMCs, obtained around atezolizumab (anti-PD-L1) treatment. The DNA sequence follows: TGTGCCAGCAGCCCCCGGGACAGGGGGAATGAGCAGTTCTTC. The encoded protein is CASSPRDRGNEQFF.